Below, 17 T cell receptor beta chains from the same sample are listed, as sequenced in a study of neurological immune-mediated disorders. MiXCR was run by TCRdb on the 5' RACE reads, yielding one entry per CDR3 protein. The profile shows fewer than 65,000 distinct CDR3 sequences, more than 4% of them singletons. Sample: PBMCs. All receptors come from a man in his fifties with multiple sclerosis.

This clonotype was detected many times. This chain connects TRBV12-3 or TRBV12-4 to TRBJ1-4, with no clear D. The ends were cut back, 6 bases at V and 7 bases at J, with 3 bases in the middle. This CDR3 contains 10 residues. CDR3 residues: CASSSEKLFF. DNA of the CDR3: TGTGCCAGCAGCAGTGAAAAACTGTTTTTT.

The sample holds many counts of this clonotype. This chain uses TRBV11-2 with TRBJ1-4; D remains unclear. The V and J ends lost 1 base and 5 bases respectively, with 11 bases between them. Germline CDR1 and CDR2: SGHAT and FQNNGV. The CDR3 runs to 15 residues. DNA for the CDR3: TGTGCCAGCAGCTTAGGTAGAGTCCCGAATGAAAAACTGTTTTTT. As protein: CASSLGRVPNEKLFF.

This clonotype turned up a few times. V usage is TRBV28 and J usage is TRBJ1-6, with TRBD1 matching over 7 bases. Germline CDR1 reads MDHEN; CDR2 reads SYDVKM. The V and J ends lost 3 bases and 9 bases, in that order; junction bases with no gene match: 5. The CDR3 is made up of 14 amino acids. DNA of the CDR3: TGTGCCAGCAGTTTGGGGACAGCCTTTTCACCCCTCCACTTT. Protein sequence: CASSLGTAFSPLHF.

The chain joins TRBV20-1 to TRBJ1-1; D remains ambiguous. This CDR3 is built from 10 residues. In germline, CDR1 is DFQATT, CDR2 SNEGSKA (reference sequence). The V end lost 8 bases, the J end lost 8 bases, and 12 bases lay between the germline ends. The CDR3 DNA follows: TGCAGTCCAAGGGATTCCGAAGCTTTCTTT. Encoded protein: CSPRDSEAFF.

This clonotype has ten or more counts. The V call is TRBV4-1, the J call TRBJ2-3; D ambiguous. The CDR3 length is 16 residues. Germline CDR1 MGHRA, CDR2 YSYEKL. Trimming stripped 0 bases from V and 2 bases from J, with 12 bases between. The CDR3 region has the DNA TGCGCCAGCAGCCAAGATCTGGTACCCCACACAGATACGCAGTATTTT. Residues: CASSQDLVPHTDTQYF.

This clonotype was detected a few times. This rearrangement joins TRBV5-1 to TRBJ2-7, with a tentative D call TRBD1 (5 bases). Trimming took 3 bases from V and 7 from J, leaving 20 bases between them. From germline, CDR1 is SGHRS and CDR2 YFSETQ. The CDR3 spans 15 residues. CDR3 region: CASSSDSISLGEQYF. The CDR3 region has the DNA TGCGCCAGCAGCTCAGACAGCATATCCCTGGGTGAGCAGTACTTC. The full variable domain, its missing parts supplied by reference TRBV5-1 and TRBJ2-7, is KAGVTQTPRYLIKTRGQQVTLSCSPISGHRSVSWYQQTPGQGLQFLFEYFSETQRNKGNFPGRFSGRQFSNSRSEMNVSTLELGDSALYLCASSSDSISLGEQYFGPGTRLTVT.

With respect to this clonotype: This may stem from a read error, because a much larger clone lies one nucleotide away. The V and J genes are TRBV18 and TRBJ2-3; D gene uncertain. This CDR3 is 11 amino acids long. V lost 5 bases, J lost 6 bases, and 6 bases lay in between. The germline gives CDR1 KGHSH, CDR2 LQKENI. This CDR3 reads CASSTTDTQYF. For the CDR3, the DNA is TGTGCCAGCTCAACGACGGATACGCAGTATTTT.

There are many counts of this clonotype. The rearrangement joins TRBV5-1 to TRBJ2-1; D remains ambiguous. The length of the CDR3 is 13 residues. Trimming pared 0 bases from V and 5 bases from J, leaving 6 bases between. The germline V gene encodes CDR1 SGHRS and CDR2 YFSETQ. CDR3 region: CASSLGRNNEQFF. Here the CDR3 DNA reads TGCGCCAGCAGCTTGGGACGCAACAATGAGCAGTTCTTC.

This clonotype was picked up many times. The chain combines TRBV5-1 with TRBJ1-5, with D perhaps TRBD1 (5 bases). The germline V and J ends were trimmed by 2 bases and 4 bases, with 13 bases remaining between them. Looked up from germline, CDR1 is SGHRS and CDR2 is YFSETQ. The CDR3 totals 15 residues. The CDR3 region is CASSLDPGDNQPQHF. DNA of the CDR3: TGCGCCAGCAGCTTAGACCCGGGGGATAATCAGCCCCAGCATTTT.

This clonotype was recorded many times. In DNA form, the CDR3 reads TGCGCCAGCAGCCAAGATGGGACGGTCTCCTACAATGAGCAGTTCTTC. Its protein product is CASSQDGTVSYNEQFF. The V and J genes are TRBV4-1 and TRBJ2-1, with D perhaps given as TRBD1 or TRBD2 (5 bases each). The CDR3 sequence is 16 residues long. Germline assignment: CDR1 MGHRA and CDR2 YSYEKL. With 0 bases removed from V and 0 bases from J, the gap between germline ends came to 9 bases.

Ten or more counts support this clonotype. The chain is built from TRBV7-2 and TRBJ2-2; D call uncertain. The V and J ends lost 3 bases and 15 bases respectively, with 17 bases between them. This CDR3 spans 13 amino acids. CDR1 is SGHTA and CDR2 is FQGNSA in the germline V gene. The chain's CDR3 is CASSFGSLGWVFF. CDR3 bases: TGTGCCAGCAGCTTCGGAAGCCTGGGATGGGTGTTTTTT.

This clonotype showed up just once. The rearrangement uses TRBV11-3 and TRBJ2-7, with 7 bases that match TRBD2. V lost 1 base to trimming and J lost 0 bases; unmatched junction nucleotides: 12. The length of the CDR3 is 18 residues. The germline CDR1 and CDR2 sequences are SGHNT and YENEEA. The CDR3 DNA follows: TGTGCCAGCAGCTTAGCTGTGCGGGAGATTCCACACTCCTACGAGCAGTACTTC. It is translated as CASSLAVREIPHSYEQYF.

The chain uses TRBV5-1 and TRBJ2-6, with D possibly being TRBD1 (6 bases). Germline CDR1 and CDR2: SGHRS and YFSETQ. Trimming cost V 4 bases and J 2 bases, with 13 bases left between them. This CDR3 is built from 16 residues. The CDR3, as DNA: TGCGCCAGCAGCAAGGATTCAGGGGCTGGGGCCAACGTCCTGACTTTC. Its translation: CASSKDSGAGANVLTF.

This clonotype was detected many times. The CDR3 region is CASSLQGNYNEQFF. The CDR3 region has the DNA TGCGCCAGCAGCTTGCAGGGGAACTACAATGAGCAGTTCTTC. V usage is TRBV5-1 and J usage is TRBJ2-1, with D maybe TRBD1 (6 bases). The V and J ends lost 1 base and 3 bases respectively, with 8 bases between them. This CDR3 contains 14 residues. The germline CDR1 and CDR2 sequences are SGHRS and YFSETQ. The full variable domain, its missing parts supplied by reference TRBV5-1 and TRBJ2-1, is KAGVTQTPRYLIKTRGQQVTLSCSPISGHRSVSWYQQTPGQGLQFLFEYFSETQRNKGNFPGRFSGRQFSNSRSEMNVSTLELGDSALYLCASSLQGNYNEQFFGPGTRLTVL.

Worth noting for this clonotype: This CDR3 is missing its conserved last phenylalanine or tryptophan, likely due to a read error. This chain connects TRBV7-9 to TRBJ2-5; TRBD2 aligns across 12 bases. Trimming removed 5 bases from V and 4 bases from J; junction bases left unmatched: 11. The germline CDR1 and CDR2 sequences are SEHNR and FQNEAQ (reference sequence). The CDR3 runs to 17 residues. CDR3 DNA sequence: TGTGCCAGCAGCCAGATCGTACTAGCGGGAGGTGGAGAGACCCAGTACTGC. This sequence encodes CASSQIVLAGGGETQYC.

Of note for this clonotype: It is unclear where the CDR3 begins or ends on the DNA, so no DNA is shown, and the CDR3 is as TCRdb lists it. The chain has TRBV9 and TRBJ1-5. Germline lookup yields CDR1 SGDLS and CDR2 YYNGEE. From its first to its last residue, the CDR3 has 16 amino acids. The CDR3 loop is CASSVGVGDGNQPQNF.

This clonotype was detected many times. This chain joins TRBV7-9 and TRBJ2-1; 8 nucleotides line up with TRBD1. The trim removed 4 bases at V and 10 bases at J, leaving 3 bases unmatched. The length of the CDR3 is 12 residues. CDR1 is SEHNR, CDR2 FQNEAQ, per germline (reference sequence). The CDR3 protein is CASSWGQVEQFF. CDR3 bases: TGTGCCAGCAGCTGGGGACAGGTCGAGCAGTTCTTC.